This T cell receptor (beta chain) was documented in a study of breast tumors, draining lymph nodes, adjacent tissues. This clonotype was picked up many times. With 0 bases removed from V and 0 bases from J, the gap between germline ends came to 6 bases. The germline V gene has CDR1 LGHDT and CDR2 YNNKEL (reference sequence). CDR3 length equals 16 residues. Axillary draining lymph nodes of breast cancer patients supplied the node samples. TCRdb redid the calling of the multiplex PCR reads with MiXCR, one entry per CDR3 protein. The table shows under 250,000 distinct CDR3 sequences, with approximately 30% occurring only once.

The sequenced sample consisted of axillary lymph node tissue. This TCR derives from a female donor with breast cancer. Some clones in this sample may be carry-over from other donors' samples. The chain joins TRBV3-1 to TRBJ2-6; D not resolved. CDR3 residues: CASSQDRYSGANVLTF. The CDR3, as DNA: TGTGCCAGCAGCCAAGATAGGTACTCTGGGGCCAACGTCCTGACTTTC.